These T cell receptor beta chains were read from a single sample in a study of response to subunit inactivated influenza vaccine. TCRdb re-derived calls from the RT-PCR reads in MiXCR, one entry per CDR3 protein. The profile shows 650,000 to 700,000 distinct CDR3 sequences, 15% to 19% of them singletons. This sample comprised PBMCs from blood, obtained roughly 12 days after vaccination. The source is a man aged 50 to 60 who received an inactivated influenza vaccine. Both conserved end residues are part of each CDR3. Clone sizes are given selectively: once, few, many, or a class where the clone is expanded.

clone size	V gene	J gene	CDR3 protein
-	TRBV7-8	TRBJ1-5	CASSPGTGVLRNQPQHF
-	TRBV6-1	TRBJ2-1	CASSRLAGGPYNEQFF
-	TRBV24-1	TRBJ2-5	CATSAGPGLETQYF
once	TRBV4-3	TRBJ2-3	CASSQRYGSSDRVTDTQYF
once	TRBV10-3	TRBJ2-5	CAISTGQVGQETQYF
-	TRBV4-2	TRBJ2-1	CASSQDYDDSGSNEQFF
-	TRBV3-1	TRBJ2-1	CASSQVKGGYNEQFF
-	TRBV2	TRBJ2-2	CASSEDSGVAGELFF
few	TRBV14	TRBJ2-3	CASSQDFRGTDTQYF
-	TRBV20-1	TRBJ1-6	CSARNRDRGLSLHF
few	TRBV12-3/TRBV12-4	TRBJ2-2	CASRQVTGELFF
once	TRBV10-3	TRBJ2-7	CAISGLAGGLGHEQYF
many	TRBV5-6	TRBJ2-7	CASSLGTRDYEQYF
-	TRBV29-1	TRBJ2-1	CSVDPRTAPGYEQFF
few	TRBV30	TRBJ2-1	CAWRDRAGHEQFF
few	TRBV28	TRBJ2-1	CASSNPSGGNNEQFF
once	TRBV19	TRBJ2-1	CASTLDGLAGGQQFF
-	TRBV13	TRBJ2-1	CASSPDSGGIYNEQFF
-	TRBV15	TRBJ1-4	CATSRDLAATNAKLFF
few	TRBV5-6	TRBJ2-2	CASSLRIGELFF
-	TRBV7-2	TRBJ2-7	CASSFFRGSSYEQYF
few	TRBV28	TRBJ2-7	CASSKARHEQYF
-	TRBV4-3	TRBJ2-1	CASSQSLARNYNEQFF
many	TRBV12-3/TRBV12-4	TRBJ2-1	CASSSGPIGEQFF
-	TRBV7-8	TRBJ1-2	CASSVSGHGYTF
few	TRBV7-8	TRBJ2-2	CASSPRLAGSSGELFF
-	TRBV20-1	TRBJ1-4	CSASPLGPKAEKLFF
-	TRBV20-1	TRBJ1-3	CSASNLARGNTIYF
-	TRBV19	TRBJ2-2	CATKLLAGGNTGELFF
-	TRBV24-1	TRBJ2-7	CATSDPTGGHYEQYF
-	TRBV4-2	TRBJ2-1	CASSQEPFLAGVSNEQFF
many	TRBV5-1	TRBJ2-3	CASSREGADTQYF
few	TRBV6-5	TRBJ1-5	CASRTSSFNQPQHF
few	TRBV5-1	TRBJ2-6	CASSLQGDWSGANVLTF
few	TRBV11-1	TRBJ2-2	CASSLVPGTSGRVTNTGELFF
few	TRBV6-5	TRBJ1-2	CASSYSGGSRGYTF
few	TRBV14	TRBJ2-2	CASSRPTGANTGELFF
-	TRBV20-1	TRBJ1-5	CSARDQGQPQHF
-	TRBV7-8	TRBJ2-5	CASSALARLPETQYF
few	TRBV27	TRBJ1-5	CASSLRGAYQPQHF
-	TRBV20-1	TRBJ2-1	CSARDWTSGSPYNEQFF
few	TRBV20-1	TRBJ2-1	CSARTSNHNEQFF
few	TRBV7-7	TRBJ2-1	CASSFTRESEQFF
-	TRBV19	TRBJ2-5	CASSNPAGVVETQYF
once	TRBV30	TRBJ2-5	CAWIRMGHQETQYF
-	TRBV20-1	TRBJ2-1	CSARHIALTYNEQFF
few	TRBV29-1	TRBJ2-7	CSATPGRGEQYF
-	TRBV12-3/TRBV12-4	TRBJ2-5	CASSLQEQETQYF
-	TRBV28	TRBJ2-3	CASRSTGGGRDTQYF
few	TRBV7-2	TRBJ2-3	CASSLGVGGSTDTQYF
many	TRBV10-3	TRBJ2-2	CAISEQQLTGELFF
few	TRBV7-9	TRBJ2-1	CASSPKGSYNEQFF
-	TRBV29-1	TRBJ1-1	CSVGQTGERAEAFF